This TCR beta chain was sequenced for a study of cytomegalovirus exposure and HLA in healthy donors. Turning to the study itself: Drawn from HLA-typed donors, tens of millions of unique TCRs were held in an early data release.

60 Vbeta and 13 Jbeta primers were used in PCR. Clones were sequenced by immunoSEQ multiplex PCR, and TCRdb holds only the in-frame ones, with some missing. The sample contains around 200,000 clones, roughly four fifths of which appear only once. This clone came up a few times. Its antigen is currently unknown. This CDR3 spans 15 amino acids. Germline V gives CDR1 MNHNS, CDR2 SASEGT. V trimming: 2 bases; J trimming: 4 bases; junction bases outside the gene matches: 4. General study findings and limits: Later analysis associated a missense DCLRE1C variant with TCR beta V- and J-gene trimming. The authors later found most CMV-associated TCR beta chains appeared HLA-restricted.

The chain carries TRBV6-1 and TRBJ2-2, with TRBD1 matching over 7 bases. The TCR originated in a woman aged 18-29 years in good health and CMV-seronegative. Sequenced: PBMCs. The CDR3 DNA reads TGTGCCAGCAGTGAACCGGACAGGCGCACCGGGGAGCTGTTTTTT. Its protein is CASSEPDRRTGELFF.